The text below deals with one T cell receptor beta chain. This entry belongs to a study of beta chain features in type 1 diabetes. V was shortened by 4 bases and J by 1 base, with 7 bases between the two germline ends. This CDR3 comprises 12 residues. The germline gives CDR1 GTSNPN, CDR2 SVGIG (reference sequence). Of the isolated RNA, all was reverse transcribed, and so the sequenced material was expressed TCRB transcripts. Data came from immunoSEQ multiplex PCR; TCRdb stores just in-frame clones and leaves some out. The data show about 330,000 clones, 11% seen once. The clonotype comes from a woman in her 30s in good health. The specimen sequenced was naive CD4+ T cells from blood. The chain uses TRBV30 and TRBJ2-5; TRBD2 might be the D (5 bases). The CDR3 sequence: CAWTEGQETQYF. In DNA, the CDR3 is TGTGCCTGGACCGAGGGCCAAGAGACCCAGTACTTC.